Here is one TCR beta chain with its context. The target of this receptor is not known. Base qualities are missing; no much larger clone stands one base away. Reading the germline V gene (reference sequence) gives CDR1 GTSNPN and CDR2 SVGIG. The CDR3, cysteine through phenylalanine, is 13 amino acids long. The sequence is cut down to CDR3 DNA, 39 bases in frame from base 1. Receptor libraries were prepared by 5' RACE. These reads were obtained on an Illumina HiSeq 2000. A universal primer binding site was added through template switching, and the final cDNA carried a unique molecular identifier so that TCR cDNA molecules could be counted accurately. Specific primers in the conserved constant-segment region were used to synthesize first-strand cDNA for the TCR alpha and beta chains. To control for contamination, every cDNA library carried two barcodes: a SMART-Mk sample barcode plus Illumina barcodes. Two successive PCR steps introduced TruSeq adapter sequences along with Illumina sample barcodes. TCR alpha and beta cDNA libraries were sequenced on the Illumina HiSeq platform with custom primers. From the authors' description of their analysis: MiGEC processed the raw reads to extract unique molecular identifiers, while MiXCR was used to determine the CDR3 positions. For each individual, recombination models were inferred using an EM algorithm with the repgenHMM and IGoR tools. The analysis of shared clonotypes was done with the tcR package in R, with sharing normalized by the product of cloneset sizes. To study raw recombination without the effects of thymic and clonal selection, out-of-frame nonproductive sequences were analyzed. TCRdb reran the public reads through fastp at Q25 and MiXCR, keeping productive beta chains. CDR3 protein sequences are deduplicated, and each keeps its most common genes and DNA. It is TCRdb's table, rather than the study itself, that gives the V and J calls and clone size. Here the sample has 700,000 or so distinct CDR3 sequences; 21% occur a single time. Of the sample, approximately 4.5% is held by the ten largest clones.

The record originates from a study of identical twins (dated by TCRdb to 2016 to 2017). As for the study more broadly: To test whether fetal clonotypes persist, the study used deep sequencing on TCR alpha and beta repertoires from monozygotic twins, unrelated adults of various ages, and cord blood. To rule out contamination, the twin experiments were replicated at different times with different library preparation protocols.

All donors were healthy Caucasians. Three pairs of female monozygotic twins, all aged about 18 to 29 years, made up the twin cohort. The RNA used for TCR libraries was isolated from peripheral blood mononuclear cells. What the study reported, not specific to this receptor: Out-of-frame TCR alpha sequences shared between twins showed an excess of low generation-probability sequences compared with coincidental sharing between unrelated individuals. Zero-insertion analyses could be partly confounded by invariant T cells such as MAIT and iNKT, although diverse VJ usage argued against such confounding for most clonotypes. Recombination models systematically underestimated out-of-frame TCR alpha sharing in monozygotic twins but agreed with sharing between unrelated individuals. Abundant cord blood beta clonotypes had fewer insertions, young adult naive repertoires showed a similar but weaker trend, and memory repertoires showed no such trend. Because the same donors could not be followed over many years, the conclusions relied on cross-sectional statistical analysis. Excess twin sharing in beta out-of-frame sequences was weaker because fewer shared sequences lowered the signal-to-noise ratio.

The sample was also linked to a second study, of T cells expressing NK-cell markers. The second study's paper adds: Fewer than ten donors provided sorted CD3+CD56+NKG2C+, CD3+CD56+NKG2C- and CD3+CD56-NKG2C+ T-cell subsets, whose TCR beta-chain repertoires were profiled. Most of the eight sequenced donors were HCMV-seropositive and one was HCMV-seronegative. In several experiments an anti-gammadeltaTCR antibody was added to restrict sorting to alphabetaTCR-expressing T cells. In roughly six donors, the dominant CD3+CD56+NKG2C+ clonotypes were among the top 10 CD8+ clonotypes and accounted for about 1.0-7.5% of CD8+ T cells. Those dominant clonotypes were again the most abundant among CD3+CD56-NKG2C+ cells in a handful of donors, at roughly 25-65%. It remained unclear whether the expanded NKG2C-expressing T cell clones were specific for HCMV antigens. The study sequenced eight donors, all healthy volunteers chosen at random: three men and five women. HCMV-specific IgG was detected in serum with a commercial ELISA kit to determine HCMV serostatus. Bulk peripheral blood T-cell repertoires were additionally sequenced from unsorted PBMC for about six donors. Reads were demultiplexed and grouped by UMI with MIGEC, and clonotypes were assembled and quantified with MiTCR. To exclude erroneous sequences, only TCR cDNA sequences supported by at least two reads were retained. Downstream repertoire analysis used the tcR package, and clonotypes were matched across fractions by CDR3 nucleotide sequence plus V segment. VDJmatch was used to annotate antigen specificity against VDJdb, with one amino acid substitution allowed in CDR3.

Sample: PBMCs. The sequence links TRBV30 to TRBJ2-5, and the D gene may be TRBD2, 6 bases matching. The source is a woman aged 18-35 years in good health. The CDR3 corresponds to CAFTGVFGKTQYF. The DNA reads TGTGCGTTCACGGGGGTATTTGGGAAGACCCAGTACTTC.